This record covers a single TCR beta chain. What it recognizes is unknown. The ends were cut back, 2 bases at V and 9 bases at J, with 14 bases in the middle. The CDR3 covers 15 residues. CDR1 is LNHDA and CDR2 is SQIVND in the germline V gene (reference sequence). A 1 in 200,000 to 1 in 1 million T cell depth was the sequencing target. The table came from immunoSEQ multiplex PCR; TCRdb's copy has only in-frame clones and leaves some out. The table has approximately 67,000 clones, around 82% seen once. This entry belongs to a study of cytotoxic CD8 clonotypes in ibrutinib-treated CLL. General observations from the study: Public clonotypes, an uncommon group, contracted or remained stable on treatment.

Specimen: PBMCs, collected at disease progression, from a patient treated with ibrutinib. V gene TRBV19 combines with J gene TRBJ1-6; no firm D call. This sequence originates from a human donor with chronic lymphocytic leukemia. The CDR3 sequence: CASSIQWDLGSPLHF. Written as DNA, the CDR3 is TGTGCCAGTAGTATACAATGGGATCTGGGTTCACCCCTCCACTTT.